This passage covers 9 T cell receptor beta chains from one sample sequenced in a study of T-cell reconstitution after alpha-beta-depleted transplantation in children. Researchers prepared the TCRbeta library using unique molecular identifiers, the study reports. TCRdb re-called the PCR reads with MiXCR, one entry per CDR3 protein. Seen here are around 530,000 distinct CDR3 sequences, about 33% observed once, and the top ten hold 2% to 2.5%. Sequencing was performed on PBMCs from the stem cell graft donor, taken from the stem cell graft. These receptor sequences come from a human donor who donated a stem cell graft to a child with aplastic anemia.

The chain has TRBV5-1 and TRBJ2-1; 10 bases line up with TRBD2. V trimming: 2 bases; J trimming: 6 bases; junction bases outside the gene matches: 2. This CDR3 has 14 residues. The germline gives CDR1 SGHRS, CDR2 YFSETQ. The CDR3 bases are TGCGCCAGCAGCTTAAGCGGGAGGGCCAATGAGCAGTTCTTC. As protein: CASSLSGRANEQFF.

The genes are TRBV5-6 and TRBJ1-3; unclear D gene. The CDR3 runs 15 residues. V dropped 1 base and J dropped 0 bases, with 8 bases sitting between them. CDR1 and CDR2 from the germline V gene are SGHDT and YYEEEE. CDR3 loop: CASSLMGDSGNTIYF. The CDR3 DNA sequence: TGTGCCAGCAGCTTGATGGGAGACTCTGGAAACACCATATATTTT.

The chain has TRBV11-2 and TRBJ2-1; TRBD2 matches at 11 bases. From germline, CDR1 is SGHAT and CDR2 FQNNGV. Trimming at V came to 5 bases and at J to 8 bases, leaving 11 bases not matched to a gene. This CDR3 is built from 16 residues. As DNA, the CDR3 is TGTGCCAGCAGCCCCCAGGTTAGCGGGAGGGTCGATGAGCAGTTCTTC. Residues: CASSPQVSGRVDEQFF.

The CDR3 protein is CAWSRGTAGNTIYF. The CDR3 DNA reads TGTGCCTGGAGCCGGGGGACAGCTGGAAACACCATATATTTT. V usage is TRBV30 and J usage is TRBJ1-3; 7 nucleotides line up with TRBD1. J gave up 2 bases and V 3 bases, and 4 bases lay outside the gene matches. Germline lookup yields CDR1 GTSNPN and CDR2 SVGIG (reference sequence). There are 14 residues in the CDR3.

This clonotype was recorded a few times. The J gene is TRBJ1-1, the V gene TRBV20-1; weak D call: TRBD1 (5 bases). In germline, CDR1 is DFQATT, CDR2 SNEGSKA (reference sequence). The CDR3 totals 14 residues. Trimming stripped 1 base from V and 2 bases from J, with 11 bases between. The CDR3 is CSARAGGVNTEAFF. The CDR3 DNA follows: TGCAGTGCTAGAGCCGGAGGGGTAAACACTGAAGCTTTCTTT.

There are a few counts of this clonotype. This rearrangement joins TRBV6-5 to TRBJ1-5; perhaps TRBD1 as D (5 bases). V lost 4 bases to trimming and J lost 0 bases, with 13 bases between them. Per the germline V gene, CDR1 is MNHEY and CDR2 is SVGAGI. This CDR3 is built from 16 residues. CDR3: CASSSQGTLSNQPQHF. CDR3 coding DNA: TGTGCCAGCAGTTCCCAAGGGACCCTTAGCAATCAGCCCCAGCATTTT.

This clonotype was counted between two and nine times. The rearrangement joins TRBV10-1 to TRBJ2-2; D is unclear. Germline V CDR1 and CDR2: WNHNN, SYGVQD (reference sequence). The CDR3 loop spans 16 amino acids. Trimming removed 3 bases at V and 0 bases at J, with 11 bases between. The CDR3 DNA follows: TGCGCCAGCAGTGAATACACTTACGCGAACACCGGGGAGCTGTTTTTT. It specifies CASSEYTYANTGELFF.

This clonotype turned up a few times. This rearrangement joins TRBV20-1 to TRBJ2-2, with 8 bases that match TRBD2. This CDR3 has 15 amino acids. Trimming at V came to 3 bases and at J to 5 bases, leaving 8 bases not matched to a gene. Germline V CDR1 and CDR2: DFQATT, SNEGSKA (reference sequence). CDR3 coding DNA: TGCAGTGCTAGCGGGGCGGGAGGTCATACCGGGGAGCTGTTTTTT. This encodes CSASGAGGHTGELFF.

This clonotype was counted between two and nine times. V and J are TRBV9 and TRBJ2-5; 11 nucleotides match TRBD2. The junction had 2 bases not matched to a gene; V was cut back by 2 bases and J by 2 bases. The CDR3 covers 15 residues. Germline assignment: CDR1 SGDLS and CDR2 YYNGEE. CDR3 region: CASSVASGRQETQYF. The CDR3 DNA is TGTGCCAGCAGCGTTGCTAGCGGGAGGCAAGAGACCCAGTACTTC.